This T cell receptor beta chain was found in a study of blood T cell repertoires in COVID-19. On the study more broadly: Samples representing acute and convalescent COVID-19 were sourced from the United States, Italy and Spain. In each case, the material was cDNA or gDNA derived from T cells, B-cell-depleted T cells, or PBMCs.

Repertoires were generated with immunoSEQ multiplex PCR, while TCRdb's copy carries only in-frame clones and drops some. This table holds 140,000 to 150,000 clones, roughly 82% found once. The V gene's germline CDR1 is WNHNN and CDR2 SYGVQD (reference sequence). The germline V and J ends were trimmed by 0 bases and 2 bases, with 10 bases remaining between them. This CDR3 region has 15 residues. The sample consisted of peripheral blood. The chain couples TRBV10-1 to TRBJ1-1; D possibly corresponds to TRBD1 (6 bases). This receptor was taken from a human donor in a cohort sampled during active COVID-19. CDR3 nucleotides: TGCGCCAGCAGTGAGTCTCCAGGGGTAAACACTGAAGCTTTCTTT. This sequence encodes CASSESPGVNTEAFF.